This T cell receptor beta chain was found in a study of Graves' ophthalmopathy and Graves' hyperthyroidism (dated by TCRdb to between 2018 and 2020). General notes on the study: Peripheral blood was collected before any treatment was given, at the time of initial diagnosis. In more than five hyperthyroidism patients, the T-cell repertoires found in thyroid tissue were compared with those found in blood. An independent validation cohort was composed of 18 hyperthyroidism patients and more than 15 patients who later progressed from hyperthyroidism to ophthalmopathy. In total, 135 blood samples were TCR-sequenced: 43 ophthalmopathy, over 70 hyperthyroidism and some 17 hyperthyroidism-to-ophthalmopathy patients. TCR beta repertoire signatures were used to distinguish Graves' ophthalmopathy from Graves' hyperthyroidism and to predict progression to ophthalmopathy. Following sample collection, hyperthyroidism patients were given methimazole at a starting dose of 30 mg daily, and ophthalmopathy patients were given high-dose intravenous methylprednisolone. To explore V-J signatures that distinguish ophthalmopathy from hyperthyroidism, a discovery set of 100 patients was enrolled, made up of 40 to 45 with ophthalmopathy and fewer than 60 with stable hyperthyroidism. Points the paper makes about the study in general: Sample size was not predetermined statistically, and investigators were not blinded to group allocation. Most expanded thyroid clonotypes with a frequency above 0.001 also appeared in blood, which suggests that blood repertoires may reflect the immune response in the thyroid. In validation, the model predicted ophthalmopathy progression with less than 71% sensitivity and approximately 78% specificity; roughly eleven predicted patients were CT-confirmed with GO in a median of approximately 6.5 months. Ophthalmopathy was separated from stable hyperthyroidism by the 13-signature model with roughly 88% sensitivity and about 81% specificity in cross-validation and with 80%/75% in the test set.

Via the germline V gene (reference sequence), CDR1 is LNHDA and CDR2 SQIVND. The CDR3 has 13 amino acids, counting the end cysteine and phenylalanine. Just the 39-base CDR3 DNA is kept, in frame starting at base 1. V drops 8 bases and J drops 8 bases, leaving 13 bases in between. Ophthalmopathy patients had moderately to severely active disease, Clinical Activity Score of at least 3, NOSPECS grade of at least 4, and disease duration under 3 months. Patients were excluded if they had other autoimmune diseases, uncontrolled infections, pregnancy or lactation. Diagnosis was based on clinical symptoms, serum thyroxine, TRAb, thyroid ultrasound and orbital computed tomography. Using Ficoll-Paque density gradient centrifugation, PBMCs were isolated from roughly 9.2 ml of fresh peripheral blood. Total RNA was extracted using Trizol reagent, and RNA quality was checked on an Agilent 2100 Bioanalyzer. For repertoire sequencing, the TCR beta CDR3 regions were amplified from RNA transcripts. HTBI primers and the Qiagen OneStep RT-PCR kit were used in a first-round RT-PCR, which was followed by a second-round multiplex PCR, size selection and purification. Sequencing of the libraries was carried out on an Illumina HiSeq2000 in paired-end mode with 100 bp reads. For the original study's pipeline: SOAPnuke was used for read processing, and reads with adapters, uncalled bases, a mean Phred below 15, or no exact constant-primer or identifier match were discarded. High-quality paired reads were merged with COPE v1.2.5. Each unique nucleotide sequence was treated as a clonotype, and MiTCR v1.1 was used to align the clonotypes to the IMGT TRB V, D and J references. Only V-J combinations with frequency above 0.0001 were analysed, covering more than 99% of repertoires. For each V-J combination, a TCR clonal expansion and chaos score was defined as the ratio of F50 clonal expansion to chaos observed in the TCRdist matrix. Welch's t-statistics and random forest were used to reduce the features to 10 to 15 V-J combinations, which were then used as input to a naive Bayes classifier. The similarity between thyroid and blood repertoires was quantified using the Morisita-Horn index. The public reads were quality trimmed at Q25 with fastp and then assembled into clones with MiXCR by TCRdb, keeping productive beta chains. Each CDR3 protein gets just one entry, which takes the most common genes and DNA from the rows behind it. The authors' filters were not applied to this entry. This sample is represented by roughly 700,000 distinct CDR3 sequences; roughly 40% of them were singletons. The ten largest clonotypes hold about 40% of the sample.

This clonotype was seen ten or more times. Its antigen is not yet known. No base-level quality is on record; no much larger clone is a single base apart. Sample: peripheral blood. The sequence came from an adult man with Graves' ophthalmopathy. In this chain, TRBV19 is recombined with TRBJ1-6, with the D gene not confidently named. The CDR3 region: CASANVLDSPLHF. DNA sequence: TGTGCCAGTGCGAATGTTTTGGATTCACCCCTCCACTTT.